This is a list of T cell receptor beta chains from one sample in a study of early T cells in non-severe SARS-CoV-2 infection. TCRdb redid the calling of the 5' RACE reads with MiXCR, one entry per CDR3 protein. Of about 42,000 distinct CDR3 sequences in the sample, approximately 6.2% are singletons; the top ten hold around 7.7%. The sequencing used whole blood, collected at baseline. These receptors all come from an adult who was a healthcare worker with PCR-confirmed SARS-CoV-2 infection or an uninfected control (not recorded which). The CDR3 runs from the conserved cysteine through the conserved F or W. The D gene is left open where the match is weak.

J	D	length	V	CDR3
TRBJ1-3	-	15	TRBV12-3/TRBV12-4	CASSPGLSSGNTIYF
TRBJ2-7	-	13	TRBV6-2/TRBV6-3	CASSYQETYEQYF
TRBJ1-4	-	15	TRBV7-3	CASSPRGGIGEKLFF
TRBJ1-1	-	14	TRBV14	CASSPHDRRAEAFF
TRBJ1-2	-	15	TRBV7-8	CASKHGEGGAYGYTF
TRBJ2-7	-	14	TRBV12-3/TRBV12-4	CASRAGTWTYEQYF
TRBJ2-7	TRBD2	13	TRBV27	CASGGLAGYEQYF
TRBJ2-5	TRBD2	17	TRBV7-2	CASRVPGLAGGPETQYF
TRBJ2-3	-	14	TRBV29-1	CSVERGASTDTQYF
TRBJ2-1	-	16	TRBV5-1	CASSLGRTSSYNEQFF
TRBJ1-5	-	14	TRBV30	CAWSVGNSNQPQHF
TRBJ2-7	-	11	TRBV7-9	CASSREYEQYF
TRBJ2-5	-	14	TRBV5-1	CTSSWTGGRETQYF
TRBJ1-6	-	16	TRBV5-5	CASSLRQAPEDSPLHF
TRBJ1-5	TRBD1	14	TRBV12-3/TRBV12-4	CASSPRQGGQPQHF
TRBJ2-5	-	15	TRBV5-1	CASSLQSRAWETQYF
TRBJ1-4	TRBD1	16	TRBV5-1	CASSPSGQGLNEKLFF
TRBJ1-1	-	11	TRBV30	CAWQLNTEAFF
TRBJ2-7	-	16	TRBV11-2	CASSPSRGANSYEQYF
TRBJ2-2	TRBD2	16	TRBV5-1	CASSFLAGQNTGELFF
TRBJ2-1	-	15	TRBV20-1	CSASPWRDGYNEQFF
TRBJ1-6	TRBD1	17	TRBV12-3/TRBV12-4	CASSLHRGGSYNSPLHF
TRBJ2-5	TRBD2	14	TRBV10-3	CAIGTSGGKETQYF
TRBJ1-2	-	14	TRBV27	CASSGRDGGYGYTF
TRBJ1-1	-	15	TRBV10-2	CASRMGVDANTEAFF
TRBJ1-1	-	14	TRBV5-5	CASSFAGRATEAFF
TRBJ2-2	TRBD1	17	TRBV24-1	CATSDFGQGTNTGELFF
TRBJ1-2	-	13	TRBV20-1	CSASGENNYGYTF